Listed below are T cell receptor beta chains from one sample, sequenced in a study of radiation and T cells in renal cell carcinoma. Data came from immunoSEQ multiplex PCR; TCRdb stores just in-frame clones and leaves some out. The sample consists of around 86,000 clones, around 85% of them appearing once. The input for sequencing was blood, taken from a patient whose treatment included radiotherapy and nephrectomy. The receptors shown here come from a woman aged 50 to 60 with renal cell carcinoma. Both conserved end residues are part of each CDR3. Fields, in order: V gene, clone size, J gene, D gene, CDR3 DNA, CDR3 protein. The D gene is left open where the match is weak. The size of a clone is reported for some rows only, either as once, few or many, or as a class for expanded clones.

TRBV28,NA,TRBJ1-6,NA,TGTGCCAGCAGTTTATCGAGGGGGATCACCCTCCACTTT,CASSLSRGITLHF
TRBV19,NA,TRBJ2-1,TRBD1,TGTGCCAGTAGTATAAGGGACAGGGGGAATGAGCAGTTCTTC,CASSIRDRGNEQFF
TRBV6-4,NA,TRBJ1-2,TRBD1,TGTGCCAGCAGTGACTCTACAGGGGTAGGCTACACCTTC,CASSDSTGVGYTF
TRBV7-2,NA,TRBJ2-3,NA,TGTGCCAGCAGCTTCATGTTAGGAAGAACAGATACGCAGTATTTT,CASSFMLGRTDTQYF
TRBV9,NA,TRBJ2-5,TRBD2,TGTGCCAGCAGCCCTAGCGGGAGGGCAGAGACCCAGTACTTC,CASSPSGRAETQYF
TRBV9,NA,TRBJ1-3,NA,TGTGCCAGCAGCGCGGGACCGACGGCCTCTGGAAACACCATATATTTT,CASSAGPTASGNTIYF
TRBV10-1,NA,TRBJ2-1,NA,TGCGCCAGCAGTGAGTCGACTTCGTCAGGGCCCCGGGATGAGCAGTTCTTC,CASSESTSSGPRDEQFF
TRBV6-6,NA,TRBJ2-5,NA,TGTGCCAGCAGTGCACCACGAGAGACCCAGTACTTC,CASSAPRETQYF
TRBV7-9,NA,TRBJ1-5,NA,TGTGCCAGCAGCTTAGGCCGCAATCAGCCCCAGCATTTT,CASSLGRNQPQHF
TRBV9,NA,TRBJ1-4,NA,TGTGCCAGCACTCGGCAGGGCCGGGAAAAACTGTTTTTT,CASTRQGREKLFF
TRBV9,NA,TRBJ2-7,TRBD2,TGTGCCAGCAGCGTAGACGCTAGCGGGGGCTCCTACGAGCAGTACTTC,CASSVDASGGSYEQYF
TRBV7-8,NA,TRBJ2-5,NA,TGTGCCAGCAGCCGCCCTACGGGGAACCAAGAGACCCAGTACTTC,CASSRPTGNQETQYF
TRBV7-8,NA,TRBJ2-7,TRBD2,TGTGCCAGCAGCTTAGTAGCGGGGGACTCCTACGAGCAGTACTTC,CASSLVAGDSYEQYF
TRBV19,few,TRBJ2-1,TRBD2,TGTGCCAGTAGTAAATGGACTAGCGATAACAATGAGCAGTTCTTC,CASSKWTSDNNEQFF
TRBV5-5,NA,TRBJ2-5,TRBD1,TGTGCCAGCAGCAGGACAGGGGCGGGTCAAGAGACCCAGTACTTC,CASSRTGAGQETQYF
TRBV5-1,NA,TRBJ2-2,NA,TGCGCCAGCAGCTTACAGGGTAGTGGCACCGGGGAGCTGTTTTTT,CASSLQGSGTGELFF
TRBV19,many,TRBJ1-1,NA,TGTGCCAGTAGTATCGACCTCGGAGCTTTCTTT,CASSIDLGAFF
TRBV7-2,NA,TRBJ2-3,TRBD1,TGTGCCAGCAGCAGGGGGCGGATGACAGATACGCAGTATTTT,CASSRGRMTDTQYF
TRBV28,NA,TRBJ1-2,NA,TGTGCCAGCAGCCGGGGGGGAGCTGGCTACACCTTC,CASSRGGAGYTF
TRBV7-2,NA,TRBJ1-2,NA,TGTGCCAGCAGCTTAGCGGGGAAAGCCAAAAACTTCTATGGCTACACCTTC,CASSLAGKAKNFYGYTF
TRBV4-1,NA,TRBJ2-4,TRBD2,TGCGCCAGCAGCCTTAGCGGGGGGGACGAAAACATTCAGTACTTC,CASSLSGGDENIQYF
TRBV6-6,NA,TRBJ2-1,NA,TGTGCCAGCAGCGGGACTGTCGGTGAGCAGTTCTTC,CASSGTVGEQFF
TRBV5-4,once,TRBJ2-2,TRBD1,TGTGCCAGCAGCTTGGCCCAGGGGGACACCGGGGAGCTGTTTTTT,CASSLAQGDTGELFF